This record covers a single T cell receptor beta chain. The antigen is unknown. Exclusion applied to patients with autoimmune disease history or systemic immunosuppression. The assay was immunoSEQ multiplex PCR, and TCRdb's table has in-frame clones only and misses some. The sample holds about 70,000 clones, approximately 90% seen once. These data belong to a study of OX40 agonist ivuxolimab in advanced cancers. General study points: In CD8+ T cells, expanded clones were on average more numerous than in CD4+. With doses of 0.1 to 3.0 mg/kg, CD4+ and CD8+ blood T cells had undergone clonal expansion by week 6.

This receptor was identified in an adult with an advanced solid tumor such as melanoma, head and neck, liver or kidney cancer. The specimen comprised CD4+ or CD8+ T cells sorted from blood, sampled in a trial of the OX40 agonist ivuxolimab.

In nucleotides, the CDR3 is TGTGCCAGCAGCTTAGGGAGGCAACCCGTCCCTGAAAAACTGTTTTTT. This sequence encodes CASSLGRQPVPEKLFF. This chain joins TRBV7-9 and TRBJ1-4; D not resolved. The CDR3 covers 16 residues. V lost 1 base, J lost 7 bases, and 16 bases lay in between. In germline, CDR1 is SEHNR, CDR2 FQNEAQ (reference sequence).